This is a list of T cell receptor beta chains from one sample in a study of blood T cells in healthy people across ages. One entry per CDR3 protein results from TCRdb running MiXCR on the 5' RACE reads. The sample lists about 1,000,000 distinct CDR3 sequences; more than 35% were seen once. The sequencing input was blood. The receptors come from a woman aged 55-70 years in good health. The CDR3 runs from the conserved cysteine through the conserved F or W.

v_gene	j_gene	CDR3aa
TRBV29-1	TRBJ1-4	CSVEWTGTGDLEASSEKLFF
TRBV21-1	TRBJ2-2	CASSEKEGSRELFF
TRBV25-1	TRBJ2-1	CASTRRGAYNEQFF
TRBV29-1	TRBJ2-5	CSVESRAEQYF
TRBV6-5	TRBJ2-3	CASRKGHPGTDTQYF
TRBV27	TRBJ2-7	CASMGGPFSSYEQYF
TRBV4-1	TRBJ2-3	CASSQGVAGGTDTQYF
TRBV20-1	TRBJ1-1	CSARVQGTEAFF
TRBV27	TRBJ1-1	CASMSRDMNTEAFF
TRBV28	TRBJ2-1	CASSFQLVSYEQFF
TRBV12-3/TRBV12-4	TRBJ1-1	CASSWTDMNTEAFF
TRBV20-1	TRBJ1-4	CSAKDRFNEKLFF
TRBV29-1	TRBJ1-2	CSVKTDRYGYTF
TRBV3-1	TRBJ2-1	CASSQDWASGRASYNEQFF
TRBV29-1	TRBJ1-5	CSVGTGRDQPQHF
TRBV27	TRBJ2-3	CASTQGTGITDTQYF
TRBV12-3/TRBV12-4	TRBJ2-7	CASSPSGATYHEQYF
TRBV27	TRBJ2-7	CASSPTTRVGYEQYF
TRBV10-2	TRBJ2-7	CASRNRVWREQYF
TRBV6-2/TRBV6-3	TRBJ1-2	CASSDSRTGGGYTF
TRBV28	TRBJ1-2	CASITPMTGRGYTF
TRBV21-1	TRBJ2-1	CASTGEREAYNEQFF
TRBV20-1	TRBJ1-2	CSARDSRRDGHTF
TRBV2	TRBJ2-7	CASSPIAGTVNSRGAYEQYF
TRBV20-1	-	CSASSGRGYEQYF
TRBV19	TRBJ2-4	CASSQLDRSIQYF
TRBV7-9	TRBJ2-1	CASSPGGQGWNEQFF
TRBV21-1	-	CAGRDPGQFVIYEQYF
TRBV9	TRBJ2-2	CASSPPQGHTGELFF
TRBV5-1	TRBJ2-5	CASSPSGLAGFPETQYF
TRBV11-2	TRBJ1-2	CASSPRGAQGYTF
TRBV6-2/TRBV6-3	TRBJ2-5	CASQRDNQETQYF
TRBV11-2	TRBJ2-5	CASRDLAGGIGETQYF
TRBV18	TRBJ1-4	CASSPLTTNEKLFF
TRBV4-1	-	CASSQTDFLAGASYEQYF
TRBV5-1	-	CASSENTGNTDTQHF
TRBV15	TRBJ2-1	CATSLSLTTLITFF
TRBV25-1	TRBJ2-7	CASSQPLAGVYEQYF
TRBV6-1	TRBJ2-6	CASSVLLAGPSGANVLTF
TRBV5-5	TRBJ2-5	CASSLASGEVMRYQETQYF
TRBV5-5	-	CASSWRTSQETQFF
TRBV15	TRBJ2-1	CATSRARSSYNEQFF
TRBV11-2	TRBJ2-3	CASSFGGLAGRDTQYF